This T cell receptor (beta chain) comes out of a study of glioma-infiltrating T cells. On this clonotype itself: Its antigen is not known.

TCR alpha and beta CDR3 regions were amplified from RNA using iRepertoire nested multiplex PCR. For one-step reverse transcription and amplification, 100-400 ng of tissue mRNA or PBMC total RNA was used. Each CDR3 protein gets one entry after TCRdb re-called the multiplex PCR reads with MiXCR. The sample carries roughly 200,000 distinct CDR3 sequences, under 55% recorded once. Germline-derived CDR1 and CDR2 are DFQATT and SNEGSKA (reference sequence). The CDR3 length is 15 residues. V was cut by 2 bases and J by 2 bases, with 16 bases left in between. Regarding the study as a whole: Gliomas, especially low-grade, showed above-expected tissue-blood divergence; non-neoplastic patients showed below. Only very few CDR3 sequences appeared in both tissue and blood.

The clonotype was recovered from a human donor with low-grade glioma or glioblastoma, undergoing nonglioma brain surgery, or in good health (not recorded which). Material for sequencing was glioma tissue, nonneoplastic brain tissue, or PBMCs (not recorded which). The chain is built from TRBV20-1 and TRBJ2-7; perhaps TRBD2 as D (5 bases). CDR3 nucleotide sequence: TGCAGTGCTAGATCCGATGGTAGAGGGACCTACGAGCAGTACTTC. Translating it yields CSARSDGRGTYEQYF.